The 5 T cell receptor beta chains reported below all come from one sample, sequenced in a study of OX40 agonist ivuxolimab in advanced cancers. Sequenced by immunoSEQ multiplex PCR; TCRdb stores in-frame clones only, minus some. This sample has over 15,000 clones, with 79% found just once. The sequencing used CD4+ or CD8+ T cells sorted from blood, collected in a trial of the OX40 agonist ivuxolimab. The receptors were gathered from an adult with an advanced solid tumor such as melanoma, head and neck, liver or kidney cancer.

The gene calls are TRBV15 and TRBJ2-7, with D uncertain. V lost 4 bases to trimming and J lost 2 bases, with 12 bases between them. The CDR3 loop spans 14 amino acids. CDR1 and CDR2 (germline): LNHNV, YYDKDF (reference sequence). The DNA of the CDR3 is TGTGCCACCAGCACCTCAGGATCCCCCTACGAGCAGTACTTC. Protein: CATSTSGSPYEQYF. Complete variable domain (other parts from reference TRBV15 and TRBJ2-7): DAMVIQNPRYQVTQFGKPVTLSCSQTLNHNVMYWYQQKSSQAPKLLFHYYDKDFNNEADTPDNFQSRRPNTSFCFLDIRSPGLGDTAMYLCATSTSGSPYEQYFGPGTRLTVT.

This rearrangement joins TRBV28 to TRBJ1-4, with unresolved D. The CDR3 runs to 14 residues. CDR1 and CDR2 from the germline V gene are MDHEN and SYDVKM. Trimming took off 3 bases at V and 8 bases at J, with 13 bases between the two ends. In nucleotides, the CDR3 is TGTGCCAGCAGTTTGGGATTCAGAAAGGAAAAACTGTTTTTT. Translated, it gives CASSLGFRKEKLFF. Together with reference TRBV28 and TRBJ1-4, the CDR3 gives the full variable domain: DVKVTQSSRYLVKRTGEKVFLECVQDMDHENMFWYRQDPGLGLRLIYFSYDVKMKEKGDIPEGYSVSREKKERFSLILESASTNQTSMYLCASSLGFRKEKLFFGSGTQLSVL.

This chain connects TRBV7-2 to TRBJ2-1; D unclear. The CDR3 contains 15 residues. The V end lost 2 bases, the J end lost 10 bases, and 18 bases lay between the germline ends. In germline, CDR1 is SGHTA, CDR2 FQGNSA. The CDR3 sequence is CASSLWWARPSEQFF. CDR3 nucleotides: TGTGCCAGCAGCTTATGGTGGGCCCGGCCTTCGGAGCAGTTCTTC.

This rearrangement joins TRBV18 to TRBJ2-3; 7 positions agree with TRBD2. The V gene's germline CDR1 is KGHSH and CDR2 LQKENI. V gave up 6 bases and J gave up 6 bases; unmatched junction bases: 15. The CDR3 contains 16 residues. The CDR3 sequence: CASSPRGAGLYDTQYF. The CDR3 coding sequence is TGTGCCAGCTCCCCCAGAGGAGCGGGGCTTTACGATACGCAGTATTTT.

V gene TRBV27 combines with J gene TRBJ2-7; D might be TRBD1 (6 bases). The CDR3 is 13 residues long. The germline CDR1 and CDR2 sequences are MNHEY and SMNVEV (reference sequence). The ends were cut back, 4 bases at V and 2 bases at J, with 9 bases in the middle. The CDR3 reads CASSWTETYEQYF. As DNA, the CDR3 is TGTGCCAGCAGTTGGACAGAAACCTACGAGCAGTACTTC.